The 32 T cell receptor beta chains below come from one sample, sequenced in a study of blood T cell repertoires in COVID-19. TCRdb's copy holds only in-frame clones and misses some; the assay was immunoSEQ multiplex PCR. Among approximately 74,000 clones listed, around 80% were seen once. The sample taken for sequencing was peripheral blood. These receptors all stem from an older man with active or convalescent COVID-19.

The chain combines TRBV4-1 with TRBJ2-5; 9 nucleotides line up with TRBD1. This CDR3 is built from 14 residues. Trimming took 4 bases from V and 4 from J; bases not matched to a gene: 4. Germline lookup yields CDR1 MGHRA and CDR2 YSYEKL. The CDR3 nucleotides are TGCGCCAGCAGCCCCCCGGACAGGGGAGAGACCCAGTACTTC. Its translation is CASSPPDRGETQYF.

This clone was recorded once. V and J are TRBV6-6 and TRBJ2-7; TRBD2 aligns across 7 bases. CDR1 and CDR2 from the germline V gene are MNHNY and SVGAGI (reference sequence). CDR3 length: 15 residues. Trimming took 8 bases from V and 3 from J; bases not matched to a gene: 13. The CDR3: CASSWGGYRSYEQYF. The CDR3 DNA reads as TGTGCCAGCTCTTGGGGGGGATACAGGAGCTACGAGCAGTACTTC.

The rearrangement uses TRBV5-1 and TRBJ2-3; TRBD2 matches 8 bases. J lost 0 bases, V lost 7 bases, and 7 bases had no gene match. Germline V gene data show CDR1 as SGHRS and CDR2 as YFSETQ. The CDR3 sequence is 15 residues long. The CDR3 here is CASRAVAGSTDTQYF. The CDR3 bases are TGCGCCAGCCGTGCGGTAGCGGGGAGCACAGATACGCAGTATTTT.

This clone occurred a few times. The chain uses TRBV6-5 and TRBJ2-7; 7 bases fit TRBD1. The V segment lost 6 bases and the J segment 6 bases; nucleotides outside the gene matches: 8. CDR1 is MNHEY, CDR2 SVGAGI, per germline. CDR3 length: 13 amino acids. Here the CDR3 reads CASRGRGGSEQYF. Here the CDR3 DNA reads TGTGCCAGCAGAGGACGAGGGGGCAGCGAGCAGTACTTC.

The V call is TRBV7-2, the J call TRBJ1-5, with TRBD1 matching 7 bases. The trim removed 5 bases at V and 3 bases at J, leaving 4 bases unmatched. Germline V gene data show CDR1 as SGHTA and CDR2 as FQGNSA. This CDR3 spans 14 amino acids. The CDR3 region has the DNA TGTGCCAGCAGCCCGACAGGGTTCAATCAGCCCCAGCATTTT. Translating it yields CASSPTGFNQPQHF.

Of note for this clone: Germline is not matched at one junction end, which may reflect a read error. The V and J genes are TRBV6-2 or TRBV6-3 and TRBJ2-1; TRBD2 agrees at 8 bases. This CDR3 contains 11 residues. Germline assignment: CDR1 MNHEY and CDR2 SVGEGT. CDR3 coding DNA: TGTGCCAGCAGTTGGCCGGGAGGGAGTATCTTC. Its protein product is CASSWPGGSIF.

The chain joins TRBV4-1 to TRBJ2-1, with 7 nucleotides matching TRBD1. The V gene end was trimmed by 3 bases and the J gene end by 8 bases; junction bases not matched to a gene: 13. The V gene's germline CDR1 is MGHRA and CDR2 YSYEKL. The CDR3 length is 16 residues. The chain's CDR3 is CASSQTETGNFYEQFF. DNA of the CDR3: TGCGCCAGCAGCCAGACAGAGACAGGGAATTTTTATGAGCAGTTCTTC.

The chain has TRBV21-1 and TRBJ2-7; no DNA check was done on the table's D call, TRBD2. TRBV21-1 constitutes a pseudogene. This CDR3 region has 14 residues. As DNA, the CDR3 is TGTGCCAGCAGCAACGGAGACTCATCACCGGAGCAGTACTTC. Translating it yields CASSNGDSSPEQYF.

The chain links TRBV11-2 to TRBJ2-2; no clear D. Germline CDR1 SGHAT, CDR2 FQNNGV. CDR3 length: 14 amino acids. Deletions cut 2 bases from V and 1 base from J, with 5 bases between. Here the CDR3 reads CASSLFVNTGELFF. DNA for the CDR3: TGTGCCAGCAGCTTATTCGTGAACACCGGGGAGCTGTTTTTT.

The V and J genes are TRBV7-2 and TRBJ2-7; 11 bases are shared with TRBD2. With 5 bases clipped from V and 6 bases from J, the junction kept 9 bases outside the gene matches. The V gene's germline CDR1 is SGHTA and CDR2 FQGNSA. The CDR3 is made up of 15 amino acids. The CDR3 coding sequence is TGTGCCAGCAGCCCGGGGACTAGCGGAGGGATCGAGCAGTACTTC. Residues: CASSPGTSGGIEQYF.

The genes are TRBV6-4 and TRBJ2-3, with TRBD2 identical over 10 bases. Germline assignment: CDR1 MRHNA and CDR2 SNTAGT. V lost 6 bases and J lost 4; bases outside the gene matches: 10. CDR3 length: 16 residues. CDR3 sequence reads: CASSRNLAGVPDTQYF. CDR3 DNA sequence: TGTGCCAGCAGCAGGAACCTAGCGGGAGTTCCAGATACGCAGTATTTT.

The rearrangement uses TRBV6-5 and TRBJ1-4, with a tentative D call TRBD1 (6 bases). The CDR3 is made up of 14 amino acids. Trimming removed 7 bases at V and 6 bases at J, with 15 bases between. The germline V gene has CDR1 MNHEY and CDR2 SVGAGI. This CDR3 reads CASIRGAPYEKLFF. The CDR3 DNA reads TGTGCCAGCATTCGGGGGGCGCCTTATGAAAAACTGTTTTTT.

This sequence joins TRBV3-1 (or the pseudogene TRBV3-2) and TRBJ1-1; D remains unclear. CDR1 is LGHDT and CDR2 is YNNKEL in the germline V gene (reference sequence). Trimming left V 4 bases short and J 6 bases short, with 6 bases between. The CDR3 extends over 11 amino acids. This chain's CDR3 is CASSPGAEAFF. In DNA, the CDR3 is TGTGCCAGCAGCCCAGGCGCTGAAGCTTTCTTT.

The gene calls are TRBV7-2 and TRBJ1-2, with D possibly being TRBD1 (6 bases). The germline V gene encodes CDR1 SGHTA and CDR2 FQGNSA. CDR3 size: 14 residues. V dropped 5 bases and J dropped 8 bases, with 18 bases sitting between them. The CDR3 here is CASSRSTGTGGYTF. The CDR3 region has the DNA TGTGCCAGCAGCAGAAGCACAGGGACGGGGGGCTACACCTTC.

The chain carries TRBV30 and TRBJ1-1; D unclear. This CDR3 has 12 amino acids. CDR1 GTSNPN and CDR2 SVGIG come from the germline V gene (reference sequence). The V end lost 4 bases, the J end lost 3 bases, and 9 bases lay between the germline ends. The CDR3 protein is CAWTNGDTEAFF. CDR3 in DNA: TGTGCCTGGACTAACGGGGACACTGAAGCTTTCTTT.

This clone was recorded only once. This rearrangement joins TRBV14 to TRBJ2-1; D gene uncertain. CDR3 length: 13 residues. V lost 4 bases and J 10 bases, leaving 14 bases between the germline ends. Germline loops: CDR1 SGHDN, CDR2 FVKESK. CDR3 nucleotide sequence: TGTGCCAGCAGCCTGCGGCAGCTTGGAGAGCAGTTCTTC. Translated: CASSLRQLGEQFF.

The chain couples TRBV28 to TRBJ1-5; 8 nucleotides align to TRBD1. CDR1 is MDHEN, CDR2 SYDVKM, per germline. J was trimmed by 7 bases and V by 5 bases; bases with no gene match: 7. The CDR3 runs to 14 residues. CDR3 residues: CASSPRQGWQPQHF. The CDR3 DNA reads as TGTGCCAGCAGTCCCCGACAGGGGTGGCAGCCCCAGCATTTT.

This rearrangement joins TRBV5-1 to TRBJ2-5; possible D gene TRBD2, 6 bases. Germline V CDR1 and CDR2: SGHRS, YFSETQ. The ends were cut back, 4 bases at V and 5 bases at J, with 18 bases in the middle. The CDR3 is 15 residues long. CDR3 sequence: CASSGGNPRWETQYF. In DNA form, the CDR3 reads TGCGCCAGCAGCGGAGGGAACCCTAGGTGGGAGACCCAGTACTTC.

This clone has a single count. The chain combines TRBV11-3 with TRBJ1-6, with 7 bases lining up with TRBD1. J was trimmed by 9 bases and V by 5 bases; bases with no gene match: 13. The CDR3 spans 16 residues. The germline V gene has CDR1 SGHNT and CDR2 YENEEA. CDR3 region: CASSPRRQGGSSPLHF. The CDR3 DNA reads as TGTGCCAGCAGCCCTCGACGACAGGGTGGGAGTTCACCCCTCCACTTT.

The CDR3 protein is CAISETTSGDTQYF. CDR3 DNA: TGTGCCATCAGTGAAACAACTAGCGGGGATACGCAGTATTTT. V usage is TRBV10-3 and J usage is TRBJ2-3, with TRBD2 identical over 9 bases. Germline CDR1 ENHRY, CDR2 SYGVKD. The CDR3 length is 14 residues. J lost 6 bases, V lost 3 bases, and 4 bases had no gene match.

The chain employs TRBV5-4 and TRBJ2-1; a possible D gene is TRBD1 (5 bases). Per germline, CDR1 SGHNT and CDR2 YYREEE (reference sequence). Trimming removed 3 bases at V and 6 bases at J, with 7 bases between. The CDR3 length is 12 residues. The CDR3 nucleotides read TGTGCCAGCAGCTGGACACCCAATGAGCAGTTCTTC. This gives the protein CASSWTPNEQFF.

The genes are TRBV30 and TRBJ2-3, with D tentatively TRBD1 or TRBD2 (6 bases each). This CDR3 is built from 14 residues. Germline CDR1 and CDR2: GTSNPN and SVGIG (reference sequence). V was pared by 5 bases and J by 3 bases, with 15 bases between. The CDR3 bases are TGTGCCTGGGGGGGGCCTCTAGTGACAGATACGCAGTATTTT. Amino acid sequence: CAWGGPLVTDTQYF.

The J gene is TRBJ2-2, the V gene TRBV5-6; D perhaps matches TRBD2 (5 bases). CDR1 SGHDT and CDR2 YYEEEE come from the germline V gene. With 1 base removed from V and 4 bases from J, the gap between germline ends came to 11 bases. The CDR3 runs 15 residues. The CDR3 sequence is CASSLTPRATGELFF. The CDR3 DNA reads as TGTGCCAGCAGCTTGACTCCGCGGGCCACCGGGGAGCTGTTTTTT.

The chain uses TRBV6-5 and TRBJ2-7; 10 positions match TRBD2. This CDR3 region has 14 residues. V lost 6 bases, J lost 2 bases, and 4 bases stayed unmatched. CDR1 MNHEY and CDR2 SVGAGI come from the germline V gene. CDR3 residues: CASRTTSGPYEQYF. The CDR3 DNA is TGTGCCAGCAGAACGACTAGCGGGCCCTACGAGCAGTACTTC.

The V gene is TRBV9, the J gene TRBJ1-2, with a tentative D call TRBD1 (6 bases). The CDR3 sequence is 13 residues long. V was trimmed by 4 bases and J by 7 bases, leaving 14 bases between them. From germline, CDR1 is SGDLS and CDR2 YYNGEE. The CDR3: CASSTKQGLGYTF. CDR3 in DNA: TGTGCCAGCAGCACTAAGCAGGGGCTTGGCTACACCTTC.

There are a few counts of this clone. The rearrangement uses TRBV15 and TRBJ2-1; 7 positions match TRBD2. CDR1 LNHNV and CDR2 YYDKDF come from the germline V gene (reference sequence). The CDR3 contains 17 residues. The ends lost 5 bases at V and 9 bases at J; junction bases unmatched: 19. The CDR3 region is CATSGPRAGRGVGEQFF. The CDR3 DNA sequence: TGTGCCACCAGCGGTCCTCGAGCGGGAAGGGGAGTGGGTGAGCAGTTCTTC.

CDR3 sequence: CASSSLGLAGGLETQYF. CDR3 sequence (DNA): TGTGCCAGCAGCTCCTTGGGACTAGCGGGAGGACTGGAGACCCAGTACTTC. V usage is TRBV7-2 and J usage is TRBJ2-5; 15 bases fit TRBD2. Germline assignment: CDR1 SGHTA and CDR2 FQGNSA. CDR3 length: 17 amino acids. V lost 4 bases to trimming and J lost 5 bases; unmatched junction nucleotides: 8.

This clone appeared a single time. This chain connects TRBV20-1 to TRBJ2-7; D might be TRBD2 (6 bases). From germline, CDR1 is DFQATT and CDR2 SNEGSKA (reference sequence). This CDR3 is 15 amino acids long. V lost 3 bases and J 3 bases, leaving 18 bases between the germline ends. The CDR3 region is CSASDESGTDYEQYF. Here the CDR3 DNA reads TGCAGTGCTAGTGATGAATCCGGGACTGACTACGAGCAGTACTTC.

This clone was seen once. The chain has TRBV6-4 and TRBJ2-6; maybe TRBD1 (6 bases). V was clipped by 6 bases and J by 0 bases, with 15 bases between them. In germline, CDR1 is MRHNA, CDR2 SNTAGT. The CDR3 has 17 residues. This CDR3 is CASRAPGQISGANVLTF. In nucleotides, the CDR3 is TGTGCCAGCAGGGCCCCGGGACAAATCTCTGGGGCCAACGTCCTGACTTTC.

V and J are TRBV4-1 and TRBJ2-4; perhaps TRBD2 as D (5 bases). Trimming took off 0 bases at V and 0 bases at J, with 9 bases between the two ends. The CDR3 contains 16 residues. Germline loops: CDR1 MGHRA, CDR2 YSYEKL. DNA for the CDR3: TGCGCCAGCAGCCAAGATAGCGAGCTAGCCAAAAACATTCAGTACTTC. Protein product: CASSQDSELAKNIQYF.

The chain couples TRBV9 to TRBJ2-1; 12 positions match TRBD2. Germline values: CDR1 SGDLS, CDR2 YYNGEE. The CDR3 is 15 amino acids. V lost 4 bases to trimming and J lost 4 bases; unmatched junction nucleotides: 3. CDR3 in DNA: TGTGCCAGCAGCCCAACTAGCGGGGGGTACAATGAGCAGTTCTTC. Its protein is CASSPTSGGYNEQFF.

This clone was observed once. J is TRBJ2-1 and V is TRBV5-4; D remains unclear. The germline CDR1 and CDR2 sequences are SGHNT and YYREEE (reference sequence). V dropped 0 bases and J dropped 9 bases, with 4 bases sitting between them. The CDR3 has 11 amino acids. The CDR3 loop reads CASSLASEQFF. In nucleotides, the CDR3 is TGTGCCAGCAGCTTGGCGTCTGAGCAGTTCTTC. Supplemented by reference TRBV5-4 and TRBJ2-1, the full variable domain reads ETGVTQSPTHLIKTRGQQVTLRCSSQSGHNTVSWYQQALGQGPQFIFQYYREEENGRGNFPPRFSGLQFPNYSSELNVNALELDDSALYLCASSLASEQFFGPGTRLTVL.